The 13 T cell receptor beta chains reported below all come from one sample, sequenced in a study of STAT5B mutations in CD4+ large granular lymphocyte leukemia. Only in-frame clones appear in the TCRdb table, and some are missing; sequencing was by immunoSEQ multiplex PCR. This table holds 34,000 or so clones, 70% to 90% found once. Sequencing used CD4+ T cells from blood buffy coats. The receptor source for this set is a human donor in good health.

The rearrangement joins TRBV28 to TRBJ1-2; the D gene is possibly TRBD1 (5 bases). Trimming cost V 3 bases and J 5 bases, with 13 bases left between them. The CDR3 spans 14 residues. CDR1 is MDHEN and CDR2 is SYDVKM in the germline V gene. The CDR3 reads CASSFPQGGYGYTF. CDR3 nucleotides: TGTGCCAGCAGTTTCCCGCAGGGCGGGTATGGCTACACCTTC.

The gene calls are TRBV10-2 and TRBJ2-3, with a possible D match to TRBD2 (7 bases). Trimming stripped 6 bases from V and 1 base from J, with 20 bases between. The CDR3 extends over 17 amino acids. The germline V gene has CDR1 WSHSY and CDR2 SAAADI. CDR3 bases: TGCGCCAGCAGGAGTTGGGGGGGGCAGTCGGGCACAGATACGCAGTATTTT. Translation gives CASRSWGGQSGTDTQYF.

The rearrangement uses TRBV11-2 and TRBJ2-3; no reliable D call. V lost 0 bases to trimming and J lost 5 bases, with 6 bases between them. The CDR3 extends over 13 amino acids. Germline values: CDR1 SGHAT, CDR2 FQNNGV. In nucleotides, the CDR3 is TGTGCCAGCAGCTTAGATCTGGTAGATACGCAGTATTTT. Its translation: CASSLDLVDTQYF.

The chain carries TRBV7-2 and TRBJ1-1, with D unclear. With 2 bases removed from V and 4 bases from J, the gap between germline ends came to 11 bases. Germline V gene lookup returns CDR1 SGHTA and CDR2 FQGNSA. The CDR3 runs 14 residues. DNA of the CDR3: TGTGCCAGCAGCTTACAATCCTCCAGCACTGAAGCTTTCTTT. It specifies CASSLQSSSTEAFF. Using reference TRBV7-2 and TRBJ1-1 for the parts outside the CDR3, the full variable domain is GAGVSQSPSNKVTEKGKDVELRCDPISGHTALYWYRQSLGQGLEFLIYFQGNSAPDKSGLPSDRFSAERTGGSVSTLTIQRTQQEDSAVYLCASSLQSSSTEAFFGQGTRLTVV.

The chain joins TRBV28 to TRBJ2-7; D gene unclear. CDR3 length: 12 amino acids. The ends were cut back, 6 bases at V and 2 bases at J, with 8 bases in the middle. The germline gives CDR1 MDHEN, CDR2 SYDVKM. Here the CDR3 DNA reads TGTGCCAGCAGATCCAGACCCTACGAGCAGTACTTC. Protein product: CASRSRPYEQYF. Based on the CDR3 plus reference TRBV28 and TRBJ2-7, the full variable domain is DVKVTQSSRYLVKRTGEKVFLECVQDMDHENMFWYRQDPGLGLRLIYFSYDVKMKEKGDIPEGYSVSREKKERFSLILESASTNQTSMYLCASRSRPYEQYFGPGTRLTVT.

The sample holds a few counts of this clone. This chain uses TRBV6-4 with TRBJ2-1; 10 bases agree with TRBD2. CDR1 is MRHNA, CDR2 SNTAGT, per germline. With V trimmed by 7 bases and J by 6 bases, 9 bases remained unmatched. The CDR3 contains 15 residues. The CDR3 loop reads CASKSGTSASNEQFF. As DNA, the CDR3 is TGTGCCAGCAAATCCGGGACTAGCGCTTCCAATGAGCAGTTCTTC.

The gene calls are TRBV25-1 and TRBJ1-5, with 9 bases fitting TRBD1. The germline CDR1 and CDR2 sequences are MGHDK and SYGVNS. V was clipped by 5 bases and J by 5 bases; unmatched bases: 7. The CDR3 loop spans 15 amino acids. The CDR3 loop is CASSPGTGRYQPQHF. As DNA, the CDR3 is TGTGCCAGCAGTCCCGGGACAGGGAGATATCAGCCCCAGCATTTT. Full variable domain (missing parts from reference TRBV25-1 and TRBJ1-5): EADIYQTPRYLVIGTGKKITLECSQTMGHDKMYWYQQDPGMELHLIHYSYGVNSTEKGDLSSESTVSRIRTEHFPLTLESARPSHTSQYLCASSPGTGRYQPQHFGDGTRLSIL.

This chain joins TRBV19 and TRBJ2-4; 13 nucleotides match TRBD2. With V trimmed by 6 bases and J by 0 bases, 11 bases remained unmatched. The CDR3 covers 19 residues. Looked up from germline, CDR1 is LNHDA and CDR2 is SQIVND (reference sequence). The CDR3 bases are TGTGCCAGTAGCCCTTCGGGACTAGCGGGACAAAGAGCCAAAAACATTCAGTACTTC. Encoded protein: CASSPSGLAGQRAKNIQYF.

The chain has TRBV28 and TRBJ1-1, with 7 bases matching TRBD1. CDR3 length: 13 amino acids. The germline gives CDR1 MDHEN, CDR2 SYDVKM. With V trimmed by 7 bases and J by 10 bases, 12 bases remained unmatched. The CDR3 loop is CASTPGQTGGAFF. CDR3 DNA sequence: TGTGCCAGCACCCCGGGACAGACCGGGGGAGCTTTCTTT.

This clone was counted a single time. CDR3 sequence (DNA): TGTGCCAGCTCACCTAGCGGGAACTCCTACGAGCAGTACTTC. Its translation is CASSPSGNSYEQYF. This chain uses TRBV18 with TRBJ2-7; 8 positions match TRBD2. V lost 3 bases, J lost 0 bases, and 1 base stayed unmatched. The CDR3 extends over 14 amino acids. Germline V gene data show CDR1 as KGHSH and CDR2 as LQKENI.

The chain combines TRBV7-2 with TRBJ1-1, with 7 bases that match TRBD1. The CDR3 sequence is 14 residues long. Germline V gene lookup returns CDR1 SGHTA and CDR2 FQGNSA. The junction had 8 bases not matched to a gene; V was cut back by 3 bases and J by 7 bases. DNA of the CDR3: TGTGCCAGCAGCTTCCTCGACAGGGACGGTGAAGCTTTCTTT. Translation gives CASSFLDRDGEAFF.

V is TRBV11-2 and J is TRBJ1-1; D ambiguous. The germline gives CDR1 SGHAT, CDR2 FQNNGV. CDR3 length equals 12 residues. V lost 2 bases and J lost 0, with 1 base in between. The CDR3 DNA follows: TGTGCCAGCAGCTTAATGAACACTGAAGCTTTCTTT. This sequence encodes CASSLMNTEAFF. Together with reference TRBV11-2 and TRBJ1-1, the CDR3 gives the full variable domain: EAGVAQSPRYKIIEKRQSVAFWCNPISGHATLYWYQQILGQGPKLLIQFQNNGVVDDSQLPKDRFSAERLKGVDSTLKIQPAKLEDSAVYLCASSLMNTEAFFGQGTRLTVV.

The chain combines TRBV11-3 with TRBJ2-5, with D possibly matching TRBD2 (6 bases). V lost 4 bases and J 6 bases, leaving 12 bases between the germline ends. The CDR3 covers 13 residues. Germline CDR1 reads SGHNT; CDR2 reads YENEEA. For the CDR3, the DNA is TGTGCCAGCAGCTCCTCTAGCGTGAAGACCCAGTACTTC. This translates into CASSSSSVKTQYF.